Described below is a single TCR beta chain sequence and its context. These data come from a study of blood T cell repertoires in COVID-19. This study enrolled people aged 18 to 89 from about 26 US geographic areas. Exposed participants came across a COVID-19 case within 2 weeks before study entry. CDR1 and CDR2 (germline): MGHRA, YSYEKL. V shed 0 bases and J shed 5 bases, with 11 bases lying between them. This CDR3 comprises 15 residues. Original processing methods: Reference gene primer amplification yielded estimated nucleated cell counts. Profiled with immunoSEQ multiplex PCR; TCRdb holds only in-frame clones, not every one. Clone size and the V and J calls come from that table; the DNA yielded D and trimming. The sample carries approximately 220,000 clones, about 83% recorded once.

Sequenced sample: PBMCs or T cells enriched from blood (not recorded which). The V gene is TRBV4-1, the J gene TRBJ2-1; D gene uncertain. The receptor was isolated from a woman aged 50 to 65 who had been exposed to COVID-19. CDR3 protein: CASSQDFGPNNEQFF. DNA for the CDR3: TGCGCCAGCAGCCAAGATTTCGGTCCGAACAATGAGCAGTTCTTC.